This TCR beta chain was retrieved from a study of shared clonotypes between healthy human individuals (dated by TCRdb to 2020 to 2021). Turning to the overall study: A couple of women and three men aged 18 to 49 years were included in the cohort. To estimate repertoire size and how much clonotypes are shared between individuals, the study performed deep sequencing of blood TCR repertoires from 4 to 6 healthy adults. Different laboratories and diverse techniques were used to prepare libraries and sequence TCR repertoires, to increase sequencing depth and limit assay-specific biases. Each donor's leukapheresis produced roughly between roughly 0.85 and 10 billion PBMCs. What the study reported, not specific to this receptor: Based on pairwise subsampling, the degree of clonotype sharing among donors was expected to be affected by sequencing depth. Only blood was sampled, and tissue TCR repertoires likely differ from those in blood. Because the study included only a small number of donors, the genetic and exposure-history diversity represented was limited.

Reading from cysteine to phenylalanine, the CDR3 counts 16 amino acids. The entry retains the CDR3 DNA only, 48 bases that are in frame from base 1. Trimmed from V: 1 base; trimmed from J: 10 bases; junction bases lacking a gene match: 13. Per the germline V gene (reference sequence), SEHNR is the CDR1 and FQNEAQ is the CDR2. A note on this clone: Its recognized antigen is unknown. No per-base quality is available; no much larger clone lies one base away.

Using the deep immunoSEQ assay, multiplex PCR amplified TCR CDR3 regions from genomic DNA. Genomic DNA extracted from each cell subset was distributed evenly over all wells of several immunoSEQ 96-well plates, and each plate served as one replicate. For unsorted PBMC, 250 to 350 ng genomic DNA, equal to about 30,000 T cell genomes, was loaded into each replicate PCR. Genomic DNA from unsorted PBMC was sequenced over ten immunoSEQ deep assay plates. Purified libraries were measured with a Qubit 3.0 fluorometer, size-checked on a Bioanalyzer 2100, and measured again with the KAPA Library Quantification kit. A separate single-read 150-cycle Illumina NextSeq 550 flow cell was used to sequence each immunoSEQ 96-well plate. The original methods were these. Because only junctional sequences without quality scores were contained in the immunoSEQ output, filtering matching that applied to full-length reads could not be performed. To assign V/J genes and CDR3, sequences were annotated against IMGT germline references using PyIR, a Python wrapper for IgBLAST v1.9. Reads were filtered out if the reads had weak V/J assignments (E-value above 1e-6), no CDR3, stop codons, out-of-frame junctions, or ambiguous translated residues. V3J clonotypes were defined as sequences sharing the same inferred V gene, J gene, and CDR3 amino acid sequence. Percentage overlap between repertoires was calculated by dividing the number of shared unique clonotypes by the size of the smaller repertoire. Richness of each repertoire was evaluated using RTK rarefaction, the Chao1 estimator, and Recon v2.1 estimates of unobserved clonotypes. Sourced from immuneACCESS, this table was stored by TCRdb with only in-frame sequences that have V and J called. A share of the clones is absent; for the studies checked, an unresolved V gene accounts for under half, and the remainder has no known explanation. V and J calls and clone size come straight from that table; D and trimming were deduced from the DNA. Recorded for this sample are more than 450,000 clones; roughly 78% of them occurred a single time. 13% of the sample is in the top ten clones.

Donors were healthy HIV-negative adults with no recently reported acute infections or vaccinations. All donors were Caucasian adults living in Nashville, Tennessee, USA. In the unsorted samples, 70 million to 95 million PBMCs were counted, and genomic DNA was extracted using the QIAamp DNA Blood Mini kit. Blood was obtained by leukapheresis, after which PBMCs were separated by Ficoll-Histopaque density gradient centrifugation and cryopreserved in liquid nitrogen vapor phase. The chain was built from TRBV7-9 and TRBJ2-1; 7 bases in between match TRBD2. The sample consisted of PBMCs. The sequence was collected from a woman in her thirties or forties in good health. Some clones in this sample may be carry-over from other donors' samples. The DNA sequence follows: TGTGCCAGCAGCTTAGTCGGGGGGAGGGCCGGGTACGAGCAGTTCTTC. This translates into CASSLVGGRAGYEQFF.